This T cell receptor (beta chain) was retrieved from a study of response to subunit inactivated influenza vaccine. The study's findings and limits: Each seasonal influenza vaccination, the authors suggested, recruits few new T cells.

This clonotype was found many times. Its matching antigen is unknown. MiXCR, applied by TCRdb to the RT-PCR reads, yields one record per CDR3 protein. The sample gives under 750,000 distinct CDR3 sequences, 12% of which show up once; about a tenth is in the top ten. The sequenced sample was PBMCs from blood, obtained on the day of vaccination. The TCR was taken from a man aged 50 to 59 who received an inactivated influenza vaccine.

In DNA, the CDR3 is TGTGCCTGGAGTGTACAAGCGGGAGGACTCAATGAGCAGTTCTTC. Translating gives CAWSVQAGGLNEQFF. The rearrangement joins TRBV30 to TRBJ2-1, with TRBD2 matching 9 bases. CDR1 is GTSNPN, CDR2 SVGIG, per germline (reference sequence). Trimming at V came to 0 bases and at J to 6 bases, leaving 6 bases not matched to a gene. The CDR3 totals 15 residues.